This T cell receptor beta chain came from a study of shared clonotypes between healthy human individuals. Notes on the study in general: Among the subsets, naive ones generally showed larger estimated richness than memory ones. Limitation of the genetic and exposure-history diversity represented came from the few donors.

A remark on this clone: What it binds is unknown.

This CDR3 region has 13 residues. Germline CDR1 ENHRY, CDR2 SYGVKD. Losses at the gene ends were 5 bases for V and 3 bases for J; bases not matched to a gene: 1. Profiled with immunoSEQ multiplex PCR; TCRdb holds only in-frame clones, not every one. The table includes more than 850,000 clones, 78% detected once. The chain employs TRBV10-3 and TRBJ1-3; TRBD1 matches at 7 bases. The material sequenced was memory CD4+ T cells from PBMCs. The sample's subset: CD45RA-negative fraction. The sequence was collected from a man aged 18-30 years in good health. Some clones in this sample may be carry-over from other donors' samples. The chain's CDR3 is CAISTGDGNTIYF. CDR3 DNA sequence: TGTGCCATCAGTACAGGGGATGGAAACACCATATATTTT.